Below, one T cell receptor (beta chain) is given with its context. Trimming removed 3 bases from V and 4 bases from J, with 6 bases in between. Germline-derived CDR1 and CDR2 are LGHDT and YNNKEL (reference sequence). The CDR3 sequence is 12 residues long. These data belong to a study of control samples from healthy donors and cancer patients. The repertoire was sequenced with immunoSEQ multiplex PCR; TCRdb's copy has only in-frame clones and lacks some. Of about 44,000 clones detected, more than 65% appear once; the ten largest clones hold 17%. The chain employs TRBV3-1 (or the pseudogene TRBV3-2) and TRBJ1-2; D is uncertain. The receptor's source is a male donor with melanoma. The specimen was formalin-fixed, paraffin-embedded tissue. CDR3 DNA sequence: TGTGCCAGCAGCCAGGAGGCCTATGGCTACACCTTC. Residues: CASSQEAYGYTF.